This TCR beta chain was identified during a study of cytomegalovirus exposure and HLA in healthy donors. Broader study findings: Some TCR beta chains (around 180 of them) were listed as cytomegalovirus-associated. According to reports, the classifier identified cytomegalovirus status with high specificity and sensitivity. Follow-up analysis found HLA locus-dependent TCR association rates, highest for DRB1 and lowest for HLA-C.

From germline, CDR1 is SGHTA and CDR2 FQGNSA. The CDR3 has 15 residues. The ends were cut back, 5 bases at V and 4 bases at J, with 12 bases in the middle. Donors consisted of healthy bone marrow donors. The study ran its PCR with 60 Vbeta and 13 Jbeta primers. Sequencing was performed with immunoSEQ multiplex PCR; in TCRdb, only in-frame clones are kept and a portion is missing. The sample lists 140,000 or so clones; around 82% were seen once. Note on this clone: Its antigen is unknown.

Sequencing was done on a sample of PBMCs. The chain couples TRBV7-2 to TRBJ1-6, with D possibly being TRBD1 (5 bases). The receptor's source is a woman in her late teens or twenties in good health and CMV-seropositive. The CDR3 loop reads CASSHRGDYNSPLHF. As DNA, the CDR3 is TGTGCCAGCAGCCATCGGGGGGATTATAATTCACCCCTCCACTTT. Drawing the rest from reference TRBV7-2 and TRBJ1-6, the complete variable domain is GAGVSQSPSNKVTEKGKDVELRCDPISGHTALYWYRQSLGQGLEFLIYFQGNSAPDKSGLPSDRFSAERTGGSVSTLTIQRTQQEDSAVYLCASSHRGDYNSPLHFGNGTRLTVT.